These T cell receptor beta chains were read from a single sample in a study of shared clonotypes between healthy human individuals. Clones were read by immunoSEQ multiplex PCR, and TCRdb kept only the in-frame ones, dropping some. The sample lists over 2,000,000 clones, around 93% occurring once. The specimen was naive CD8+ T cells from PBMCs. The source of these receptors is a man aged 18 to 29 in good health. Some clones in this sample may be carry-over from other donors' samples. Both conserved end residues are part of each CDR3. The D gene is left open where the match is weak. For some rows the clone size is stated as once, few or many, or as a class when expanded; others skip it.

15	-	TRBD2	TRBV9	TRBJ2-3	TGTGCCAGCAGCGCTAGCGGGAGGGCAACAGATACGCAGTATTTT	CASSASGRATDTQYF
17	-	-	TRBV7-2	TRBJ1-1	TGTGCCAGCAGTCCCCTTAGGGTGAGGGGAATGAACACTGAAGCTTTCTTT	CASSPLRVRGMNTEAFF
15	-	-	TRBV28	TRBJ1-5	TGTGCCAGCAGTTTTGGTTACGAGGGAAGTCAGCCCCAGCATTTT	CASSFGYEGSQPQHF
15	-	TRBD1	TRBV19	TRBJ1-2	TGTGCCAGTAGTAGCTCGGGACAGGTGATCTCAGGATGGGCCTTC	CASSSSGQVISGWAF
14	-	-	TRBV7-2	TRBJ2-7	TGTGCCAGCAGCTTAGTGGGGCTAAGTTACGAGCAGTACTTC	CASSLVGLSYEQYF
14	once	-	TRBV5-1	TRBJ1-1	TGCGCCAGCAGCTTGGCCGGGACGTTCACTGAAGCTTTCTTT	CASSLAGTFTEAFF
17	-	TRBD1	TRBV12-5	TRBJ2-3	TGTGCTAGTGGTTTACTAAGGGATGGACAGGGGGCAGATACGCAGTATTTT	CASGLLRDGQGADTQYF
14	-	TRBD1	TRBV27	TRBJ2-5	TGTGCCAGCAGTGCTGGGACAGCTCAAGAGACCCAGTACTTC	CASSAGTAQETQYF
13	few	-	TRBV9	TRBJ1-1	TGTGCCAGCAGCGTCCTCCAGGGCCCTGAAGCTTTCTTT	CASSVLQGPEAFF
14	-	-	TRBV5-1	TRBJ2-7	TGCGCCAGCAGCTTGGGGCCAGATACCTACGAGCAGTACTTC	CASSLGPDTYEQYF
12	-	TRBD1	TRBV19	TRBJ2-7	TGTGCCACCACGACAGGGCTCAACGAGCAGTACTTC	CATTTGLNEQYF
15	-	-	TRBV11-2	TRBJ2-2	TGTGCCAGCAGCTTCGGGGCAGGTCAGACCGGGGAGCTGTTTTTT	CASSFGAGQTGELFF
14	-	TRBD1	TRBV6-1	TRBJ2-7	TGTGCCAGCAGCGCGGGACAGGTTATCTACGAGCAGTACTTC	CASSAGQVIYEQYF
12	-	-	TRBV19	TRBJ2-2	TGTGCCAGTAGTATAAATCCCGGGGAGCTGTTTTTT	CASSINPGELFF
15	-	-	TRBV4-3	TRBJ1-2	TGCGCCAGCAGCCCCGACGGCAGGACTAACTATGGCTACACCTTC	CASSPDGRTNYGYTF
15	-	TRBD1	TRBV6-5	TRBJ1-1	TGTGCCAGCAGTTACTCGAAAAGGGGGCTCGGTGAAGCTTTCTTT	CASSYSKRGLGEAFF
15	-	-	TRBV6-5	TRBJ1-2	TGTGCCAGCAGTTACTCGCGGCAGGGAGGCTATGGCTACACCTTC	CASSYSRQGGYGYTF
16	-	TRBD1	TRBV9	TRBJ2-7	TGTGCCAGCAGCGTGAGAGCCGGGACAGGCTCCTACGAGCAGTACTTC	CASSVRAGTGSYEQYF
16	-	TRBD2	TRBV27	TRBJ2-3	TGTGCCAGCAGTAGATTGGGACTAGCGGTAACAGATACGCAGTATTTT	CASSRLGLAVTDTQYF
15	-	TRBD1	TRBV19	TRBJ2-7	TGTGCCAGTAGTCCCGACAGGGGCCATCCCTACGAGCAGTACTTC	CASSPDRGHPYEQYF
15	-	-	TRBV9	TRBJ2-1	TGTGCCAGCAGCGTAGAGTCCCCTCCTTTCGGTGAGCAGTTCTTC	CASSVESPPFGEQFF
14	-	-	TRBV28	TRBJ1-1	TGTGCCAGCAGTTCCTTTGGGATTGGCACTGAAGCTTTCTTT	CASSSFGIGTEAFF
15	-	-	TRBV27	TRBJ2-3	TGTGCCAGCAGCCAACAGGGTCGGGGGCCAGATACGCAGTATTTT	CASSQQGRGPDTQYF
16	-	-	TRBV4-2	TRBJ2-1	TGTGCCAGCAGCCAAGATTCCGGGAGTGCTTACAATGAGCAGTTCTTC	CASSQDSGSAYNEQFF
17	-	-	TRBV9	TRBJ2-2	TGTGCCAGCAGCGCCCAAGGTGAGGGGAGGAACACCGGGGAGCTGTTTTTT	CASSAQGEGRNTGELFF
18	-	TRBD2	TRBV19	TRBJ2-1	TGTGCCAGTAGTGCCTTTGGAGCGGGAGGGCCGTTAAGGAATGAGCAGTTCTTC	CASSAFGAGGPLRNEQFF
13	-	-	TRBV12-5	TRBJ2-5	TGTGCTAGTGGTTCCACACTGTCGGAGACCCAGTACTTC	CASGSTLSETQYF
14	-	-	TRBV5-8	TRBJ1-5	TGTGCCAGCAGCTTGTGGGGGCAGCATCAGCCCCAGCATTTT	CASSLWGQHQPQHF